This TCR beta chain was retrieved from a study of T cell changes during pregnancy in multiple sclerosis. This table comes from immunoSEQ multiplex PCR, and its TCRdb copy is limited to in-frame clones, with some not included. Here the sample spans under 95,000 clones, 91% being singletons. V was trimmed by 4 bases and J by 1 base, leaving 19 bases between them. The CDR3 totals 17 residues. Looked up from germline, CDR1 is SGHDN and CDR2 is FVKESK. The clonotype was recovered from a female donor in good health, enrolled as a control in a pregnancy study. The chain employs TRBV14 and TRBJ2-5; D may be TRBD2 (6 bases). The sequenced sample was peripheral blood, obtained after pregnancy. In DNA, the CDR3 is TGTGCCAGCAGCCCTCGGGTTGGACTATCGACCCAAGAGACCCAGTACTTC. Amino acid sequence: CASSPRVGLSTQETQYF.